This is a list of T cell receptor beta chains from one sample in a study of blood T cell repertoires in COVID-19. TCRdb's table, derived via immunoSEQ multiplex PCR, lists solely in-frame clones and lacks some. The data show approximately 52,000 clones, roughly 87% seen once. The specimen sequenced was peripheral blood. These receptors originate from a man aged 55 to 70 with active COVID-19. Both conserved end residues are part of each CDR3. D genes are given only for firm matches. Size values are once, few and many counts, or a class for expanded clones, and some rows have none.

cdr3_nt,cdr3_aa,j_call,clone_size,d_call,v_call
TGTGCCAGCAGACAGGGAATGAACACTGAAGCTTTCTTT,CASRQGMNTEAFF,TRBJ1-1,NA,NA,TRBV2
TGTGCCAGCAGTTATCGGGACAGGGGGCGGACAGATACGCAGTATTTT,CASSYRDRGRTDTQYF,TRBJ2-3,NA,TRBD1,TRBV6-2/TRBV6-3
TGTGCCAGCAGCTCCCTGGGACAGATTACATACACTGAAGCTTTCTTT,CASSSLGQITYTEAFF,TRBJ1-1,NA,TRBD1,TRBV11-1
TGTGCCAGCAGCCTCCGGACTTCAGATACGCAGTATTTT,CASSLRTSDTQYF,TRBJ2-3,NA,NA,TRBV5-8
TGTGCCAGCAGTTTATTGTCTAAAGGGGCGTACGAGCAGTACTTC,CASSLLSKGAYEQYF,TRBJ2-7,NA,NA,TRBV27
TGTGCCAGCAGGGGAGGGGCGGGGCTCCAAGAGACCCAGTACTTC,CASRGGAGLQETQYF,TRBJ2-5,once,TRBD2,TRBV2
TGTGCCATCAGTGAGTCGTGGGTGGGGGGGACTAGCGGACGCACAGATACGCAGTATTTT,CAISESWVGGTSGRTDTQYF,TRBJ2-3,NA,TRBD2,TRBV10-3
TGTGCCAGCAGTCTAGCGGGAGGGAACAATGAGCAGTTCTTC,CASSLAGGNNEQFF,TRBJ2-1,NA,TRBD2,TRBV6-5
TGTGCCAGCAGCGAAGGACAGGGATACACTGAAGCTTTCTTT,CASSEGQGYTEAFF,TRBJ1-1,NA,TRBD1,TRBV7-3
TGTGCCAGCAGCCGAGGAAATCGCGAGACCCAGTACTTC,CASSRGNRETQYF,TRBJ2-5,NA,NA,TRBV5-6
TGTGCCAGCAGCCTGACTGGGACATCCAAAGAGACCCAGTACTTC,CASSLTGTSKETQYF,TRBJ2-5,NA,NA,TRBV7-6
TGCGCCAGCAGCCAAGATCCATTAACCAGCGGGAGGCGCAATGAGCAGTTCTTC,CASSQDPLTSGRRNEQFF,TRBJ2-1,NA,TRBD2,TRBV4-1
TGTGCCAGCAGCCAAGACGGTCGGAGGGGCCTGAACACCGGGGAGCTGTTTTTT,CASSQDGRRGLNTGELFF,TRBJ2-2,few,NA,TRBV14
TGCAGTGCTATTGACGGAGGTAATGAGCAGTTCTTC,CSAIDGGNEQFF,TRBJ2-1,NA,NA,TRBV20-1
TGTGCCAGCAGACAGGGTATAAATGAAAAACTGTTTTTT,CASRQGINEKLFF,TRBJ1-4,NA,NA,TRBV6-1
TGTGCCAGTGCCTCACAGGCCGGGGGCTCCTACGAGCAGTACTTC,CASASQAGGSYEQYF,TRBJ2-7,NA,NA,TRBV19